What follows is one T cell receptor (beta chain) and its context. Sequence at one end of the junction differs from germline and may be a read error. These data come from a study of tumor-infiltrating lymphocytes in primary liver carcinoma. On the study more broadly: Patients were both men and women, whose ages ran from 30 to 69 years. In every tissue type, samples returned a similar yield of roughly 3.5 to 8 million productive TCRbeta reads.

cDNA specific to TCR beta was made from 500 to 650 ng of total RNA, with a constant-region primer employed for priming. ARM-PCR, slightly modified, supplied the TCR beta libraries through three nested multiplex PCR rounds. A C-beta reverse primer and TRBV1-TRBV30 forward primers served in each of the first two PCR rounds, at 9 to 10 cycles apiece. MiXCR, run by TCRdb on the multiplex PCR reads, gives a single entry per CDR3 protein. The table includes 150,000 to 200,000 distinct CDR3 sequences, over 50% detected once. Germline CDR1 is MGHRA and CDR2 is YSYEKL. The CDR3 has 14 residues. RNA was extracted from whole blood without cell sorting, alongside germline DNA.

The sample consisted of peripheral blood. This chain links TRBV4-1 with TRBJ2-1; no clear D. The sequence was collected from a man between 40 and 49 years old with primary liver carcinoma and hepatitis B virus infection. The CDR3 region has the DNA TGCTCCAGCAGCCAACCTCCACTGTACAATGAGCAGTTCTTC. Translated, it gives CSSSQPPLYNEQFF.